A single sample gave rise to the 8 T cell receptor beta chains below, sequenced in a study of graft-versus-host responses after intestinal transplantation. TCRdb's copy holds only in-frame clones and misses some; the assay was immunoSEQ multiplex PCR. The table has about 10,000 clones, around 93% seen once. The source material was PBMCs, sampled roughly six weeks after intestinal transplantation. The receptor set was obtained from a human patient who received an intestinal transplant, so some T cells may come from the graft donor.

This chain connects TRBV6-5 to TRBJ1-5, with D possibly matching TRBD1 (5 bases). Germline V gene data show CDR1 as MNHEY and CDR2 as SVGAGI. V lost 0 bases and J 9 bases, leaving 9 bases between the germline ends. The CDR3 has 13 residues. The CDR3, as DNA: TGTGCCAGCAGTTACTCGCAGGGAACGCCCCAGCATTTT. It translates to CASSYSQGTPQHF.

The rearrangement links TRBV19 to TRBJ2-7; 7 nucleotides agree with TRBD1. The J segment lost 3 bases and the V segment lost 4 bases, leaving 12 bases of the junction unmatched. Per germline, CDR1 LNHDA and CDR2 SQIVND (reference sequence). The CDR3 extends over 16 amino acids. In DNA form, the CDR3 reads TGTGCCAGTAGTAAGGTGGGGCAGGGGGTGCGCTACGAGCAGTACTTC. It codes for CASSKVGQGVRYEQYF.

This chain joins TRBV7-3 and TRBJ1-2; D not certain. The germline V and J ends were trimmed by 3 bases and 3 bases, with 14 bases remaining between them. The germline CDR1 and CDR2 sequences are SGHTA and FQGTGA. The CDR3 covers 15 residues. The CDR3, as DNA: TGTGCCAGCAGCTTGGAAGCTTCGGACTACTATGGCTACACCTTC. This codes for CASSLEASDYYGYTF.

This CDR3 is CASSPRPNSDISNYGYTF. CDR3 nucleotide sequence: TGTGCCAGCAGCCCGAGGCCGAACTCGGACATCTCTAACTATGGCTACACCTTC. The rearrangement uses TRBV7-9 and TRBJ1-2; perhaps TRBD1 as D (5 bases). CDR1 and CDR2 from the germline V gene are SEHNR and FQNEAQ (reference sequence). Trimming removed 5 bases at V and 0 bases at J, with 22 bases between. The CDR3 totals 18 residues. Full variable domain (remainder filled in from reference TRBV7-9 and TRBJ1-2): DTGVSQNPRHKITKRGQNVTFRCDPISEHNRLYWYRQTLGQGPEFLTYFQNEAQLEKSRLLSDRFSAERPKGSFSTLEIQRTEQGDSAMYLCASSPRPNSDISNYGYTFGSGTRLTVV.

The V and J genes are TRBV18 and TRBJ2-2; possibly TRBD1 or TRBD2 for D (6 bases each). The CDR3 covers 15 residues. Deletions cut 6 bases from V and 1 base from J, with 12 bases between. Germline loops: CDR1 KGHSH, CDR2 LQKENI. Here the CDR3 reads CASSTGALNTGELFF. The CDR3 DNA is TGTGCCAGCTCGACGGGGGCGCTGAACACCGGGGAGCTGTTTTTT.

CDR3 nucleotides: TGTGCCAGCAGCCCATACAATGAGCAGTTCTTC. This translates into CASSPYNEQFF. This chain connects TRBV7-8 to TRBJ2-1; the D is unclear. The germline V gene encodes CDR1 SGHVS and CDR2 FQNEAQ. The V end was cut by 5 bases, the J end by 4 bases, with 3 bases between. This CDR3 is built from 11 residues.

The CDR3 coding sequence is TGTGCCAGCAGGCCGGGACCGTATGAGCAGTTCTTC. It specifies CASRPGPYEQFF. This chain connects TRBV7-9 to TRBJ2-1; D assignment may be TRBD1 or TRBD2 (5 bases each). This CDR3 is built from 12 residues. Trimming shortened V by 6 bases and J by 8 bases, and 11 bases separated the two germline ends. Germline values: CDR1 SEHNR, CDR2 FQNEAQ (reference sequence). Together with reference TRBV7-9 and TRBJ2-1, the CDR3 gives the full variable domain: DTGVSQNPRHKITKRGQNVTFRCDPISEHNRLYWYRQTLGQGPEFLTYFQNEAQLEKSRLLSDRFSAERPKGSFSTLEIQRTEQGDSAMYLCASRPGPYEQFFGPGTRLTVL.

The gene calls are TRBV5-6 and TRBJ2-7, with 7 nucleotides matching TRBD1. The CDR3 consists of 12 residues. V was clipped by 0 bases and J by 6 bases; unmatched bases: 0. CDR1 SGHDT and CDR2 YYEEEE come from the germline V gene. The CDR3 DNA reads as TGTGCCAGCAGCTTGGCAGGGGGCGAGCAGTACTTC. Protein sequence: CASSLAGGEQYF.